A single sample is the source of the 4 T cell receptor beta chains below, sequenced in a study of shared T cell receptors in the human thymus. Sequenced by immunoSEQ multiplex PCR; TCRdb stores in-frame clones only, minus some. Of hundreds of thousands of clones in the sample, more than 75% were seen once. These data were also reused for a study on human thymus T cells.

The sample consisted of thymocytes. The receptors here all came from a boy under two years old with a congenital heart defect.

This clone came up a few times. This CDR3 is CAWSMGQGKLDNEQFF. The CDR3 nucleotides are TGTGCCTGGAGTATGGGACAGGGGAAATTGGACAATGAGCAGTTCTTC. The chain is built from TRBV30 and TRBJ2-1; TRBD1 matches 10 bases. Germline CDR1 reads GTSNPN; CDR2 reads SVGIG (reference sequence). CDR3 length equals 16 residues. V gave up 2 bases and J gave up 5 bases; unmatched junction bases: 9.

This clone was observed once. The genes are TRBV5-1 and TRBJ2-5; the match to TRBD2 covers 7 bases. The CDR3 is made up of 15 amino acids. The V gene's germline CDR1 is SGHRS and CDR2 YFSETQ. J lost 5 bases, V lost 2 bases, and 9 bases had no gene match. CDR3 sequence: CASSLWLAELETQYF. The CDR3 DNA follows: TGCGCCAGCAGCTTATGGCTAGCGGAATTGGAGACCCAGTACTTC.

There are a few counts of this clone. V is TRBV7-2 and J is TRBJ1-2, with a tentative D call TRBD1 (5 bases). This CDR3 spans 15 amino acids. Germline V gene data show CDR1 as SGHTA and CDR2 as FQGNSA. Trimming removed 2 bases at V and 2 bases at J, with 12 bases between. CDR3 sequence (DNA): TGTGCCAGCAGCTTACGAGGCCGGGGGAACTATGGCTACACCTTC. It encodes CASSLRGRGNYGYTF.

This clone was counted only a few times. The rearrangement links TRBV4-3 to TRBJ2-7, with 7 bases matching TRBD2. The germline gives CDR1 LGHNA, CDR2 YSLEER. The CDR3 consists of 15 residues. V dropped 0 bases and J dropped 4; count of bases not matched to a gene: 6. CDR3 protein: CASSQDRASGYEQYF. The DNA of the CDR3 is TGCGCCAGCAGCCAAGATCGGGCTAGCGGATACGAGCAGTACTTC.